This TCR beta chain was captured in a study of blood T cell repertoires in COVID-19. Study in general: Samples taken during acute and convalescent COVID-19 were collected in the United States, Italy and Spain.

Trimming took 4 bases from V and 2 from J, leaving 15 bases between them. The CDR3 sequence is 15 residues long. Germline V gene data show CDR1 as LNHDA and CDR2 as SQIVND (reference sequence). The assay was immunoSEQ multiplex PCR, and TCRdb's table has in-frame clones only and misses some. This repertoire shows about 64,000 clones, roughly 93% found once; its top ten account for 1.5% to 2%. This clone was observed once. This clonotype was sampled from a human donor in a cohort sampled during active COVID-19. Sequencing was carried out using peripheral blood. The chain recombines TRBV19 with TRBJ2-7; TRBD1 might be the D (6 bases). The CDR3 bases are TGTGCCAGTAGTAAAAAGGGGGACAACCCCTACGAGCAGTACTTC. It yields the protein CASSKKGDNPYEQYF.